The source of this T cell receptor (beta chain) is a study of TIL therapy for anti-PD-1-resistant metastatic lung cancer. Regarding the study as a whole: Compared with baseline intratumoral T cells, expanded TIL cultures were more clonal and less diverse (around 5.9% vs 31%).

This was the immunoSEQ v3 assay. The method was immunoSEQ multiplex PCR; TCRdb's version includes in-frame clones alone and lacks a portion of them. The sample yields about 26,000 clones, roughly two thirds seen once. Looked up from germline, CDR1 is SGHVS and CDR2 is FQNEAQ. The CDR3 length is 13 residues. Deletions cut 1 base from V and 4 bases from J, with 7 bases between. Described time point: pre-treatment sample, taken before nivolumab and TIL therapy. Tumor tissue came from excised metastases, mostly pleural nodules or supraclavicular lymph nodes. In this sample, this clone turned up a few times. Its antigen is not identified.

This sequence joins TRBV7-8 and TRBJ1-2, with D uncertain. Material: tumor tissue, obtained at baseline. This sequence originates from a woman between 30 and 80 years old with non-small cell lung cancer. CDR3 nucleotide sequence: TGTGCCAGCAGCTTAGGGCAGCTCTATGGCTACACCTTC. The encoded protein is CASSLGQLYGYTF. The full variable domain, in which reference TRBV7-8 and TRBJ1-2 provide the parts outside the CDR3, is GAGVSQSPRYKVAKRGQDVALRCDPISGHVSLFWYQQALGQGPEFLTYFQNEAQLDKSGLPSDRFFAERPEGSVSTLKIQRTQQEDSAVYLCASSLGQLYGYTFGSGTRLTVV.